The 15 T cell receptor beta chains reported below all come from one sample, sequenced in a study of blood T cells in healthy people across ages. A J-beta primer mix and a sample-barcoded 5' primer were used in a second PCR of roughly 6 to 12 cycles. Each CDR3 protein gets one entry after TCRdb re-called the 5' RACE reads with MiXCR. Here the sample spans more than 650,000 distinct CDR3 sequences, about 20% being singletons. Material for sequencing was blood. These receptors were taken from a man between 65 and 85 years old in good health.

This clonotype has ten or more counts. CDR3 sequence reads: CASSQGLDTQYF. The CDR3 DNA reads TGTGCCAGCAGCCAAGGTTTAGATACGCAGTATTTT. V gene TRBV14 combines with J gene TRBJ2-3; D unresolved. The CDR3 has 12 residues. Trimming removed 1 base from V and 5 bases from J, with 4 bases in between. The V gene's germline CDR1 is SGHDN and CDR2 FVKESK. Filled out from reference TRBV14 and TRBJ2-3, the complete variable domain reads EAGVTQFPSHSVIEKGQTVTLRCDPISGHDNLYWYRRVMGKEIKFLLHFVKESKQDESGMPNNRFLAERTGGTYSTLKVQPAELEDSGVYFCASSQGLDTQYFGPGTRLTVL.

The chain is built from TRBV12-3 or TRBV12-4 and TRBJ1-5, with D uncertain. V was trimmed by 4 bases and J by 6 bases, leaving 16 bases between them. The CDR3 has 15 residues. The DNA for the CDR3 is TGTGCCAGCAGTTCTAGTATGACCTGGGTTCAGCCCCAGCATTTT. Its translation is CASSSSMTWVQPQHF.

This clonotype was counted only a few times. At one end the junction does not follow the germline gene, possibly because of a read error. The genes are TRBV10-3 and TRBJ1-2; D unresolved. This CDR3 region has 13 residues. CDR1 and CDR2 from the germline V gene are ENHRY and SYGVKD. The CDR3 nucleotides are TGTGCCATCAGTGGTGGGCAGTTCTATGGCTACCCCTTC. Its protein is CAISGGQFYGYPF.

In its sample, this clonotype was seen a few times. The chain uses TRBV12-3 or TRBV12-4 and TRBJ2-5; D gene unclear. The CDR3 has 13 residues. V gave up 9 bases and J gave up 1 base, with 12 bases separating them. CDR3 amino acids: CASGQVPQETQYF. CDR3 DNA: TGTGCCAGTGGGCAGGTGCCCCAAGAGACCCAGTACTTC.

This clonotype was observed a handful of times. This rearrangement joins TRBV6-6 to TRBJ1-2; D gene uncertain. The CDR3 has 12 amino acids. Germline values: CDR1 MNHNY, CDR2 SVGAGI (reference sequence). V lost 2 bases and J lost 3, with 4 bases in between. The CDR3 is CASSYQYYGYTF. The CDR3 DNA follows: TGTGCCAGCAGTTACCAGTACTATGGCTACACCTTC.

The chain uses TRBV6-5 and TRBJ2-3; D not resolved. V was shortened by 2 bases and J by 4 bases, with 13 bases between the two germline ends. In germline, CDR1 is MNHEY, CDR2 SVGAGI. This CDR3 has 15 residues. In DNA form, the CDR3 reads TGTGCCAGCAGTTACAAAGGAGTATACCCAGATACGCAGTATTTT. This sequence encodes CASSYKGVYPDTQYF.

The V and J genes are TRBV20-1 and TRBJ2-7; maybe TRBD2 (5 bases). The closer fit of TRBJ2-1 to the DNA end suggests the J call may be wrong. The CDR3 is 16 amino acids. Germline V CDR1 and CDR2: DFQATT, SNEGSKA (reference sequence). The CDR3 DNA is TGCAGTGCTAGAGATCCCGCTAGCAGCAAACGTGGTGAGCAGTTCTTC. Protein: CSARDPASSKRGEQFF.

This clonotype was picked up one time. The chain is built from TRBV5-1 and TRBJ1-5; D gene unclear. Per the germline V gene, CDR1 is SGHRS and CDR2 is YFSETQ. The ends were cut back, 4 bases at V and 3 bases at J, with 11 bases in the middle. The length of the CDR3 is 14 residues. This chain's CDR3 is CASSPGSVNQPQHF. The DNA for the CDR3 is TGCGCCAGCAGCCCCGGGTCTGTCAATCAGCCCCAGCATTTT. Combining the CDR3 with reference TRBV5-1 and TRBJ1-5 gives the whole variable domain KAGVTQTPRYLIKTRGQQVTLSCSPISGHRSVSWYQQTPGQGLQFLFEYFSETQRNKGNFPGRFSGRQFSNSRSEMNVSTLELGDSALYLCASSPGSVNQPQHFGDGTRLSIL.

This clonotype has a handful of counts. This sequence joins TRBV27 and TRBJ2-7; D gene ambiguous. Deletions cut 2 bases from V and 2 bases from J, with 13 bases between. Per germline, CDR1 MNHEY and CDR2 SMNVEV (reference sequence). The CDR3 totals 15 residues. The CDR3 DNA is TGTGCCAGCAGTTTAGCCCCCGCAGCTACCTACGAGCAGTACTTC. Translating it yields CASSLAPAATYEQYF.

The V and J genes are TRBV19 and TRBJ1-2, with 9 bases identical to TRBD1. In germline, CDR1 is LNHDA, CDR2 SQIVND (reference sequence). Trimming at V came to 7 bases and at J to 2 bases, leaving 11 bases not matched to a gene. The CDR3 is 16 amino acids. The CDR3: CASTFPRQGGNYGYTF. CDR3 in DNA: TGTGCCAGTACTTTTCCGCGACAGGGGGGAAACTATGGCTACACCTTC.

The rearrangement joins TRBV29-1 to TRBJ1-4; the D gene is possibly TRBD1 (6 bases). Germline-derived CDR1 and CDR2 are SQVTM and ANQGSEA. The CDR3 is made up of 13 amino acids. Trimming shortened V by 5 bases and J by 7 bases, and 14 bases separated the two germline ends. The DNA for the CDR3 is TGCAGCGTTCAGCAACAGGGAGTTGAAAAACTGTTTTTT. It specifies CSVQQQGVEKLFF.

A remark on this clonotype: Here the CDR3 omits its conserved ending phenylalanine or tryptophan, so a read error is the likely source. The chain has TRBV7-2 and TRBJ1-2; D remains ambiguous. Germline CDR1 is SGHTA and CDR2 is FQGNSA. The V and J ends lost 1 base and 7 bases respectively, with 7 bases between them. The CDR3 sequence is 12 residues long. The CDR3 loop reads CASSLGGFGYTL. In nucleotides, the CDR3 is TGTGCCAGCAGCTTAGGGGGTTTTGGCTACACCCTC.

The genes are TRBV28 and TRBJ2-4; possibly TRBD2 for D (5 bases). V lost 3 bases and J 2 bases, leaving 11 bases between the germline ends. The CDR3 spans 15 residues. CDR1 is MDHEN, CDR2 SYDVKM, per germline. CDR3 sequence reads: CASSFLEASKNIQYF. CDR3 nucleotide sequence: TGTGCCAGCAGTTTTCTGGAGGCATCCAAAAACATTCAGTACTTC.

The CDR3 loop reads CAISELAETQYF. The CDR3 nucleotides are TGTGCCATCAGTGAATTAGCTGAGACCCAGTACTTC. The chain links TRBV10-3 to TRBJ2-5; D gene uncertain. Germline CDR1 is ENHRY and CDR2 is SYGVKD. Between the trimmed V and J ends, which lost 3 bases and 5 bases, there was a span of 7 bases. The CDR3 length is 12 residues.

This clonotype was seen more than once but under ten times. The chain employs TRBV20-1 and TRBJ2-3, with unresolved D. The V gene lost 6 bases and the J gene lost 5 bases, with 9 bases spanning the gap. CDR1 DFQATT and CDR2 SNEGSKA come from the germline V gene (reference sequence). This CDR3 is built from 11 residues. For the CDR3, the DNA is TGCAGTGCGGTTGAGAGAGATACGCAGTATTTT. Translation gives CSAVERDTQYF.